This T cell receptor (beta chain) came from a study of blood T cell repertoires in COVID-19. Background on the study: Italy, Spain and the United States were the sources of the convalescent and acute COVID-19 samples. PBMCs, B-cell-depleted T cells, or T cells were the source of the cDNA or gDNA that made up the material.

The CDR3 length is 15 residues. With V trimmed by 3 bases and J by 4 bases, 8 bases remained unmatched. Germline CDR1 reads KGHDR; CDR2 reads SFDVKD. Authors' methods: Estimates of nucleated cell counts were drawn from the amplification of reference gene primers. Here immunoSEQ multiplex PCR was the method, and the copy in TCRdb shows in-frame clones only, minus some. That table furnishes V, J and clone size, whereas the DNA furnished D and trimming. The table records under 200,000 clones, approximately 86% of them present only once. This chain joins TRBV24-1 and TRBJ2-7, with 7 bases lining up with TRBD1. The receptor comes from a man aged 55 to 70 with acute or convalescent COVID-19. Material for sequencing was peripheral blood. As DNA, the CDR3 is TGTGCCACCAGTGATCCACGGGACAGCCGATACGAGCAGTACTTC. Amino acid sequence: CATSDPRDSRYEQYF.